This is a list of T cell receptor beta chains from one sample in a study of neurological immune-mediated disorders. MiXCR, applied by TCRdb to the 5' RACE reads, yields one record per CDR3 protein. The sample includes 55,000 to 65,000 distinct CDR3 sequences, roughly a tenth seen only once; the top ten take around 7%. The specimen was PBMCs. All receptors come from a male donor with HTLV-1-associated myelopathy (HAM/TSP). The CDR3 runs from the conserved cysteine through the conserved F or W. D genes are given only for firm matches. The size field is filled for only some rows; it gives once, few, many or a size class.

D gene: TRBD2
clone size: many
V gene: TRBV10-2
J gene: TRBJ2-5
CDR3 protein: CASSLAGETQYF
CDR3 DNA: TGCGCCAGCAGCCTAGCGGGTGAGACCCAGTACTTC

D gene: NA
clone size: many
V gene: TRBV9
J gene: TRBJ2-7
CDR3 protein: CASSVEWGYEQYF
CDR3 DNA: TGTGCCAGCAGCGTAGAATGGGGCTACGAGCAGTACTTC

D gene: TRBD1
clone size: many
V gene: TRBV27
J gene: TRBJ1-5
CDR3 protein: CASSLGGQGSTSNQPQHF
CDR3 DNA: TGTGCCAGCAGCCTGGGGGGACAGGGTTCAACGAGCAATCAGCCCCAGCATTTT

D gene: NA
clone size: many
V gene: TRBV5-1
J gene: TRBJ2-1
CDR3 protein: CASSLARDGYNEQFF
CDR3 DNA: TGCGCCAGCAGCTTGGCCCGCGACGGCTACAATGAGCAGTTCTTC

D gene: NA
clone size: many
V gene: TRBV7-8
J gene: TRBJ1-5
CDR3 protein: CASSPFQGRMGQPQHF
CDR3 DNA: TGTGCCAGCAGCCCCTTTCAGGGACGGATGGGGCAGCCCCAGCATTTT

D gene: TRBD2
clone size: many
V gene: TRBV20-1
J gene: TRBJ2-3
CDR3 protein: CSAPGLAGDSTDTQYF
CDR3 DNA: TGCAGTGCGCCAGGACTAGCGGGGGATAGCACAGATACGCAGTATTTT

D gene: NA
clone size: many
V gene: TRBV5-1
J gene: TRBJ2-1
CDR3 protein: CASAGGGRDNEQFF
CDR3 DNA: TGCGCCAGCGCTGGAGGGGGTAGGGACAATGAGCAGTTCTTC

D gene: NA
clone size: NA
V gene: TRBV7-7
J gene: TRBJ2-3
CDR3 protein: CASSLRRGSTDTQNF
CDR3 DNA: TGTGCTAGCAGCTTAAGGCGGGGTAGCACAGATACGCAGAATTTT

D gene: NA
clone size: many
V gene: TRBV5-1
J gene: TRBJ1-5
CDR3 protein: CASSLEGSNQPQHF
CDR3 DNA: TGCGCCAGCAGCTTGGAAGGAAGCAATCAGCCCCAGCATTTT

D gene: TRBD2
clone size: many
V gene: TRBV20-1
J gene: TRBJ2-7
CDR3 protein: CSARGLAGGEYPKDEQYF
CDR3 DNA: TGCAGTGCTAGGGGCCTAGCGGGGGGGGAATACCCGAAGGACGAGCAGTACTTC

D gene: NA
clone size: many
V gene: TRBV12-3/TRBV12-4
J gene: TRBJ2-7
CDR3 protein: CASTPSGVYEQYF
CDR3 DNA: TGTGCCAGCACCCCGTCGGGGGTCTACGAGCAGTACTTC

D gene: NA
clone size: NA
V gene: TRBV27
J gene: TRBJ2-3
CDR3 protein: CASTLGVNTDTQYF
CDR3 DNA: TGTGCCAGCACCTTGGGGGTCAACACAGATACGCAGTATTTT

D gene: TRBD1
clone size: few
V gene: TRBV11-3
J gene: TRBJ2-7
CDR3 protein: CASSRRGRTAYEQYF
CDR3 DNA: TGTGCCAGCAGCCGCAGGGGGCGGACGGCCTACGAGCAGTACTTC

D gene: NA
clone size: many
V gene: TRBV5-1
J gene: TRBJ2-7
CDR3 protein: CASTGTSRGPTEQYF
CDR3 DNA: TGCGCCAGCACCGGGACTTCGCGGGGGCCTACGGAGCAGTACTTC

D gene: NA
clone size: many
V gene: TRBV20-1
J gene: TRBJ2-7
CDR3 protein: CSAVGQSYEQYF
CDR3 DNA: TGCAGTGCAGTGGGGCAGAGCTACGAGCAGTACTTC